The TCR beta chain described here comes from a study of stem cell transplantation in POMP-related autoinflammatory disease. TCRdb keeps only in-frame clones here, not all; method: immunoSEQ multiplex PCR. The sample holds tens of thousands of clones, approximately 91% seen once. V lost 1 base to trimming and J lost 2 bases; unmatched junction nucleotides: 13. The CDR3 is made up of 19 amino acids. CDR1 and CDR2 (germline): KGHSH, LQKENI. The chain couples TRBV18 to TRBJ2-3; the match to TRBD2 covers 9 bases. The TCR comes from a human patient with POMP-related autoinflammation and immune dysregulation (PRAID). Some T cells may be the graft donor's. The sample in question was CD4+ T cells from PBMCs, obtained after stem cell transplantation. CDR3 protein: CASSPRSSGGPGFTDTQYF. The CDR3 bases are TGTGCCAGCTCACCACGGTCCAGCGGGGGGCCCGGATTCACAGATACGCAGTATTTT.